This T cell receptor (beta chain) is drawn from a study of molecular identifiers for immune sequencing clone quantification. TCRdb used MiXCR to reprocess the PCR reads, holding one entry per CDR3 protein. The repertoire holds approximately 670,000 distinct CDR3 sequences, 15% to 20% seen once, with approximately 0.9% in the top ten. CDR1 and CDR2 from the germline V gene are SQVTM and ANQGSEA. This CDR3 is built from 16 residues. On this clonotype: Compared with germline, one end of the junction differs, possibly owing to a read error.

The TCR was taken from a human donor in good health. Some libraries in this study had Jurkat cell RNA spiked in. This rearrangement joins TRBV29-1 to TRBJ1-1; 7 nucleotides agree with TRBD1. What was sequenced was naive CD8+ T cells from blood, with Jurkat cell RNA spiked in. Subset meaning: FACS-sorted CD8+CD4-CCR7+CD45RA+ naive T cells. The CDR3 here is CGVVIYRGRGNTEAFF. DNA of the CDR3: TGCGGCGTTGTAATCTACAGGGGACGAGGGAACACTGAAGCTTTCTTT.